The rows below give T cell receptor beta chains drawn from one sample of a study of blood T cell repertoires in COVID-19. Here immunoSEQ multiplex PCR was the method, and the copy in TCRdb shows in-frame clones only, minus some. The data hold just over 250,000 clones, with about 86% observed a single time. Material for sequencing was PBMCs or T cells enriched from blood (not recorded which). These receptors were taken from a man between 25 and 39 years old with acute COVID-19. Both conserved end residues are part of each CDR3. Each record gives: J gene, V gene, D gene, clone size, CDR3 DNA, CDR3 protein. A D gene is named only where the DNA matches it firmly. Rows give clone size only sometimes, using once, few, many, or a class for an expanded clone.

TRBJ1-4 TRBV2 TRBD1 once TGTGCCAGCAGTGGACAGGGGGCCAAGGAAAAACTGTTTTTT CASSGQGAKEKLFF
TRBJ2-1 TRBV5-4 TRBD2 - TGTGCCAGCAGCCCGGGGGGGCCGAGCTCCTACAATGAGCAGTTCTTC CASSPGGPSSYNEQFF
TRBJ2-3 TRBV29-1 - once TGCAGCGTTGAGGACAGGGGACTAGCGTCAGATACGCAGTATTTT CSVEDRGLASDTQYF
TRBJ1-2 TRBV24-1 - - TGTGCCACCAGTGATTCCCCCGCGGGTGGCTACACCTTC CATSDSPAGGYTF
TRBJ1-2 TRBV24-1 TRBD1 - TGTGCCACCAGTCGACAGGGTTCGGTCGGCTACACCTTC CATSRQGSVGYTF
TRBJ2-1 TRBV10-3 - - TGTGCCATCAGTGAGTTGGCTGACAATGAGCAGTTCTTC CAISELADNEQFF
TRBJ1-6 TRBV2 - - TGTGCCAGCAGTGGAACAGTACTCTCCTATAATTCACCCCTCCACTTT CASSGTVLSYNSPLHF
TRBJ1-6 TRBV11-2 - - TGTGCCAGCAGCTCGGGCGGGGGGATCGGGTCACCCCTCCACTTT CASSSGGGIGSPLHF
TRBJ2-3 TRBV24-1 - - TGTGCCACCAGTGATTTGGGCGGCGCCGGCACAGATACGCAGTATTTT CATSDLGGAGTDTQYF
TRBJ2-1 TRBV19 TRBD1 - TGTGCCAGTAGTATAGCTGGGACAGGGCCGAACAATGAGCAGTTCTTC CASSIAGTGPNNEQFF
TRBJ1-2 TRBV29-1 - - TGCAGCGTTGAACGACCCGGTGGAGGTGACACCTTC CSVERPGGGDTF
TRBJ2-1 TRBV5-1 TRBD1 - TGTGCCAGCAGCGTCGGGACAGGGTCCTACAATGAGCAGTTCTTC CASSVGTGSYNEQFF
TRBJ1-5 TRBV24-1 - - TGTGCCACCAGTGACGGCGGGACCGGCAATCAGCCCCAGCATTTT CATSDGGTGNQPQHF
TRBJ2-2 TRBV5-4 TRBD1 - TGTGCCAGCACCTCCGGGACAGGGCATACCGGGGAGCTGTTTTTT CASTSGTGHTGELFF
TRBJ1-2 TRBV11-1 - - TGTGCCAGCAGTGGAAGACAGGAGAATAACTATGGCTACACCTTC CASSGRQENNYGYTF
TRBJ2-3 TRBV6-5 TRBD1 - TGTGCCAGCAGTTGGGACAGGCTTAACACAGATACGCAGTATTTT CASSWDRLNTDTQYF
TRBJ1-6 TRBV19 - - TGTGCCAGTAATACGGGCCTCGGGGAGAATTCACCCCTCCACTTT CASNTGLGENSPLHF
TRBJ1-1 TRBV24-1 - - TGTGCCACCAGTGAAGGGGGTATCACTGAAGCTTTCTTT CATSEGGITEAFF
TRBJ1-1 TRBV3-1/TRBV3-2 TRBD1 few TGTGCCAGCAGCCTATACGACAGGGCCGGCACTGAAGCTTTCTTT CASSLYDRAGTEAFF
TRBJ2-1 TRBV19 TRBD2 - TGTGCCAGTAGCCCCATCCCTCAAGCGGGAGGGCCCAATGAGCAGTTCTTC CASSPIPQAGGPNEQFF
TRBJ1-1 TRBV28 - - TGTGCCAGCAGTAACCAGGGGTTCGGGAACACTGAAGCTTTCTTT CASSNQGFGNTEAFF
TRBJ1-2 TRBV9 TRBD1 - TGTGCCAGCAGCGCCCGGACAGGGGGTAACTATGGCTACACCTTC CASSARTGGNYGYTF
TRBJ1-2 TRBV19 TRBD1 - TGTGCCAGTAGTACCTTCACAGGGGGCTCCTATGGCTACACCTTC CASSTFTGGSYGYTF
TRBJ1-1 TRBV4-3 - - TGCGCCAGCAGCCAAGATCCGCGCTCGGGTTACACTGAAGCTTTCTTT CASSQDPRSGYTEAFF
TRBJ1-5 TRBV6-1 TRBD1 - TGTGCCAGCAGAGCACCGACAGGGGACAATCAGCCCCAGCATTTT CASRAPTGDNQPQHF
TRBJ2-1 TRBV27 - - TGTGCCAGCAGGCCCCCCAGCTCCTACAATGAGCAGTTCTTC CASRPPSSYNEQFF
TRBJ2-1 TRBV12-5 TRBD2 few TGTGCTAGTGGCCGAGGACTAGCGGCGTACAATGAGCAGTTCTTC CASGRGLAAYNEQFF
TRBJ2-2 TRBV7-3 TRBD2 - TGTGCCAGCAGCTCTAGCGGGGGCGGGGAGCTGTTTTTT CASSSSGGGELFF
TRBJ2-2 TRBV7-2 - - TGTGCCAGCAGCTTTGGCAACTACAGGGCCGGGGAGCTGTTTTTT CASSFGNYRAGELFF
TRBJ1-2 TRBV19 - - TGTGCCAGTAAAGTCGGGGGGGCCGGGGTTGGCTACACCTTC CASKVGGAGVGYTF
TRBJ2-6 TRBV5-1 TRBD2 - TGTGCCAGCAGCTTGGATGGAGCTAGCGGCTCTGGGGCCAACGTCCTGACTTTC CASSLDGASGSGANVLTF
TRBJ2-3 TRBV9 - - TGTGCCAGCAGCGTAGCCCAGACAGATACGCAGTATTTT CASSVAQTDTQYF
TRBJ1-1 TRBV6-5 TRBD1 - TGTGCCAGCAGTTCTGACAGGGGTAGCCCTGAAGCTTTCTTT CASSSDRGSPEAFF
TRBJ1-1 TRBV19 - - TGTGCCAGTAGTATGGGTTCTGTCAGGGCTGTTGTTGAAGCTTTCTTT CASSMGSVRAVVEAFF
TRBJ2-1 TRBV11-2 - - TGTGCCAGCAGCTTACTGAGTCTAGGTGAGCAGTTCTTC CASSLLSLGEQFF